Below are 25 T cell receptor beta chains sequenced from a single sample in a study of T cell repertoires in cytomegalovirus infection. Using its own MiXCR run on the reads, TCRdb lists one record per CDR3 protein. The sample carries around 530,000 distinct CDR3 sequences, about 17% recorded once. Sequencing was carried out using CD8+ T cells from PBMCs. These receptor sequences come from a human donor in good health (CMV status not recorded). Some clones in this sample may be carry-over from other donors' samples.

Ten or more counts support this clonotype. The J gene is TRBJ1-2, the V gene TRBV7-6; tentatively, D is TRBD1 (5 bases). This CDR3 has 15 residues. V lost 2 bases and J lost 8, with 18 bases in between. Germline loops: CDR1 SGHVS, CDR2 FNYEAQ. The CDR3 sequence: CASSLYSGDLIGYTF. The CDR3 DNA follows: TGTGCCAGCAGCTTATACTCCGGGGACTTGATCGGCTACACCTTC.

J is TRBJ2-1 and V is TRBV19, with D unresolved. V shed 1 base and J shed 8 bases, with 24 bases lying between them. Germline V gives CDR1 LNHDA, CDR2 SQIVND (reference sequence). CDR3 size: 18 residues. This CDR3 is CASSIAPTRGYGWDEQFF. The CDR3 coding sequence is TGTGCCAGTAGTATAGCACCCACGAGAGGCTATGGATGGGATGAGCAGTTCTTC.

This clonotype has a handful of counts. J is TRBJ2-7 and V is TRBV29-1, with a possible D match to TRBD1 (5 bases). This CDR3 contains 13 residues. The V end was cut by 2 bases, the J end by 3 bases, with 11 bases between. Germline values: CDR1 SQVTM, CDR2 ANQGSEA. The DNA for the CDR3 is TGCAGCGTTGAAATTGGGCAGGGCTACGAGCAGTACTTC. This codes for CSVEIGQGYEQYF.

This clonotype has more than one count but fewer than ten. The J gene is TRBJ1-2, the V gene TRBV4-1; weak D call: TRBD1 (5 bases). There are 17 residues in the CDR3. Trimming left V 0 bases short and J 0 bases short, with 14 bases between. Germline CDR1 MGHRA, CDR2 YSYEKL. As DNA, the CDR3 is TGCGCCAGCAGCCAAGAGGGAGGGGAGCCTTCTAACTATGGCTACACCTTC. Translation: CASSQEGGEPSNYGYTF.

To note about this clonotype: The germline gene is not matched at one end of the junction; a read error may be the cause. This chain joins TRBV7-2 and TRBJ2-5, with D possibly matching TRBD1 (5 bases). Germline assignment: CDR1 SGHTA and CDR2 FQGNSA. CDR3 size: 14 residues. As DNA, the CDR3 is TGCGCCAGCAGCTTAATTTCAGGGTGGGAGACCCAGTACTTC. Its translation: CASSLISGWETQYF.

The CDR3 loop reads CSAREGSEQFF. The CDR3 DNA reads TGCAGTGCTAGAGAGGGTAGTGAGCAGTTCTTC. The V call is TRBV20-1, the J call TRBJ2-1; D is uncertain. This CDR3 is 11 amino acids long. Germline V CDR1 and CDR2: DFQATT, SNEGSKA (reference sequence). V shed 0 bases and J shed 9 bases, with 6 bases lying between them.

A few counts support this clonotype. The V and J genes are TRBV6-1 and TRBJ2-2; D remains ambiguous. Germline-derived CDR1 and CDR2 are MNHNS and SASEGT. The CDR3 runs to 14 residues. The V and J ends lost 1 base and 4 bases respectively, with 7 bases between them. In DNA form, the CDR3 reads TGTGCCAGCAGTGAAGTGGCTAGCACCGGGGAGCTGTTTTTT. Amino acid sequence: CASSEVASTGELFF.

The J gene is TRBJ1-1, the V gene TRBV7-3; D is unresolved. Trimming cost V 4 bases and J 7 bases, with 13 bases left between them. CDR1 and CDR2 (germline): SGHTA, FQGTGA. This CDR3 has 13 residues. The DNA of the CDR3 is TGTGCCAGCAGCTCTACAGTGCGAGTTGAAGCTTTCTTT. This codes for CASSSTVRVEAFF.

This clonotype was observed many times. V gene TRBV11-2 combines with J gene TRBJ1-4, with D possibly being TRBD1 (6 bases). Trimming removed 0 bases from V and 13 bases from J, with 12 bases in between. The CDR3 sequence is 13 residues long. Germline CDR1 SGHAT, CDR2 FQNNGV. In DNA form, the CDR3 reads TGTGCCAGCAGCTTAGATGGCCCCAGGGGACTGTTTTTT. As protein: CASSLDGPRGLFF.

Many counts were recorded for this clonotype. This chain connects TRBV7-9 to TRBJ2-7; the D gene is possibly TRBD1 (6 bases). The germline V gene encodes CDR1 SEHNR and CDR2 FQNEAQ (reference sequence). Trimming took off 5 bases at V and 0 bases at J, with 14 bases between the two ends. The CDR3 consists of 15 residues. The chain's CDR3 is CASSQSQGNSYEQYF. The CDR3 coding sequence is TGTGCCAGCAGCCAATCCCAGGGGAACTCCTACGAGCAGTACTTC.

This clonotype was picked up a small number of times. The chain employs TRBV2 and TRBJ2-7, with D possibly being TRBD2 (6 bases). This CDR3 spans 12 amino acids. The V end was cut by 8 bases, the J end by 2 bases, with 10 bases between. Germline lookup yields CDR1 SNHLY and CDR2 FYNNEI. DNA for the CDR3: TGTGCCAGCCGGGACTCAACCTACGAGCAGTACTTC. Its protein is CASRDSTYEQYF. The full variable domain, rest sourced from reference TRBV2 and TRBJ2-7, is EPEVTQTPSHQVTQMGQEVILRCVPISNHLYFYWYRQILGQKVEFLVSFYNNEISEKSEIFDDQFSVERPDGSNFTLKIRSTKLEDSAMYFCASRDSTYEQYFGPGTRLTVT.

The sample holds a few counts of this clonotype. The chain employs TRBV15 and TRBJ2-7; 7 bases line up with TRBD1. Germline V gene data show CDR1 as LNHNV and CDR2 as YYDKDF (reference sequence). This CDR3 is built from 14 residues. J was trimmed by 2 bases and V by 1 base; bases with no gene match: 2. The CDR3 spells CATSRGDRAYEQYF. For the CDR3, the DNA is TGTGCCACCAGCAGAGGGGACAGAGCCTACGAGCAGTACTTC.

This clonotype appeared a few times. The chain uses TRBV27 and TRBJ2-1, with 11 nucleotides matching TRBD2. CDR1 and CDR2 from the germline V gene are MNHEY and SMNVEV (reference sequence). Trimming removed 3 bases from V and 6 bases from J; junction bases left unmatched: 13. The length of the CDR3 is 18 residues. The CDR3 loop is CASSFPTSGRPTGNEQFF. The CDR3 nucleotides read TGTGCCAGCAGTTTTCCCACTAGCGGGAGACCCACGGGCAATGAGCAGTTCTTC.

This clonotype was counted ten times or more. The rearrangement joins TRBV7-3 to TRBJ2-7; 7 bases are shared with TRBD1. The length of the CDR3 is 14 residues. The V gene's germline CDR1 is SGHTA and CDR2 FQGTGA. With 3 bases clipped from V and 3 bases from J, the junction kept 5 bases outside the gene matches. The CDR3 reads CASSLGAGGYEQYF. The CDR3 DNA reads TGTGCCAGCAGCTTGGGTGCAGGGGGCTACGAGCAGTACTTC.

This clonotype was counted at least ten times. The V and J genes are TRBV7-9 and TRBJ1-5; TRBD1 matches at 8 bases. After removal of 5 bases from V and 7 bases from J, the junction contained 7 bases not matched to a gene. The CDR3 is 14 amino acids. CDR1 SEHNR and CDR2 FQNEAQ come from the germline V gene (reference sequence). In nucleotides, the CDR3 is TGTGCCAGCAGCGACCGTACAGGGGGACAGCCCCAGCATTTT. Translation gives CASSDRTGGQPQHF.

This clonotype was counted many times. The V and J genes are TRBV12-3 or TRBV12-4 and TRBJ2-3; D is unresolved. Trimming shortened V by 1 base and J by 0 bases, and 8 bases separated the two germline ends. The CDR3 is 15 amino acids. The CDR3: CASSLVALSTDTQYF. The CDR3, as DNA: TGTGCCAGCAGTTTAGTGGCTCTAAGCACAGATACGCAGTATTTT.

This clonotype was seen many times. The chain combines TRBV12-3 or TRBV12-4 with TRBJ2-7; TRBD2 aligns across 13 bases. The V gene end was trimmed by 6 bases and the J gene end by 2 bases; junction bases not matched to a gene: 7. This CDR3 is built from 16 residues. This CDR3 reads CASRGTSGDHPYEQYF. DNA for the CDR3: TGTGCCAGCAGAGGGACTAGCGGGGACCACCCCTACGAGCAGTACTTC.

This clonotype appeared a single time. Just one base apart from a much larger clone, this may be a read error. Likely a read error: the CDR3 ends without its conserved phenylalanine or tryptophan. The rearrangement links TRBV6-5 to TRBJ1-5, with unresolved D. The CDR3 sequence is 15 residues long. The V and J ends lost 0 bases and 3 bases respectively, with 9 bases between them. Germline V lookup: CDR1 MNHEY, CDR2 SVGAGI. CDR3 bases: TGTGCCAGCAGTTACTCCGCCAGACTCAATCAGCCCCAGCATTAT. Amino acid sequence: CASSYSARLNQPQHY.

Many counts were recorded for this clonotype. The chain is built from TRBV7-9 and TRBJ2-1; TRBD2 matches at 7 bases. Germline V gene sequence: CDR1 SEHNR, CDR2 FQNEAQ (reference sequence). The length of the CDR3 is 15 residues. V lost 3 bases and J lost 3; bases outside the gene matches: 5. The CDR3 coding sequence is TGTGCCAGCAGCTTCGCGGGAGCCGTCTACAATGAGCAGTTCTTC. This gives the protein CASSFAGAVYNEQFF.

Only a few counts were recorded for this clonotype. The chain employs TRBV19 and TRBJ1-5; 7 nucleotides line up with TRBD1. Germline values: CDR1 LNHDA, CDR2 SQIVND (reference sequence). The CDR3 totals 15 residues. V gave up 9 bases and J gave up 2 bases; unmatched junction bases: 10. CDR3 sequence reads: CASKVRGTGNQPQHF. CDR3 nucleotides: TGTGCCAGCAAAGTCAGGGGGACTGGCAATCAGCCCCAGCATTTT.

This clonotype was recorded a few times. The chain is built from TRBV2 and TRBJ2-2, with TRBD2 as a possible D gene (5 bases). V was pared by 8 bases and J by 7 bases, with 8 bases between. Germline V gene sequence: CDR1 SNHLY, CDR2 FYNNEI. This CDR3 is built from 11 residues. DNA of the CDR3: TGTGCCAGCGGGAGAATCGGGGAGCTGTTTTTT. Translated, it gives CASGRIGELFF.

The V call is TRBV10-3, the J call TRBJ1-2; 9 positions match TRBD1. J lost 4 bases, V lost 6 bases, and 12 bases had no gene match. CDR1 and CDR2 (germline): ENHRY, SYGVKD. The CDR3 loop spans 16 amino acids. CDR3 amino acids: CAIRRQGDGPGYGYTF. CDR3 sequence (DNA): TGTGCCATCAGGCGACAGGGGGACGGGCCGGGCTATGGCTACACCTTC.

This clonotype was detected ten times or more. The J gene is TRBJ2-5, the V gene TRBV28, with 9 bases fitting TRBD1. CDR1 and CDR2 (germline): MDHEN, SYDVKM. The CDR3 totals 16 residues. With 7 bases clipped from V and 0 bases from J, the junction kept 9 bases outside the gene matches. CDR3 amino acids: CASTRTGVRYQETQYF. The CDR3 nucleotides are TGTGCCAGCACCCGGACAGGGGTCCGGTACCAAGAGACCCAGTACTTC.

The chain uses TRBV6-2 or TRBV6-3 and TRBJ2-7; TRBD2 aligns across 13 bases. Per germline, CDR1 MNHEY and CDR2 SVGEGT. Unmatched junction bases numbered 4, after V lost 5 bases and J lost 0 bases. The CDR3 contains 16 residues. In nucleotides, the CDR3 is TGTGCCAGCAGTCGGGGACTAGCGGGATCCTCCTACGAGCAGTACTTC. Protein sequence: CASSRGLAGSSYEQYF.

This clonotype was observed at least ten times. V usage is TRBV28 and J usage is TRBJ2-7, with D hard to call. The CDR3 has 14 residues. The germline V and J ends were trimmed by 5 bases and 2 bases, with 13 bases remaining between them. In germline, CDR1 is MDHEN, CDR2 SYDVKM. The CDR3: CASSLKGSPYEQYF. CDR3 nucleotide sequence: TGTGCCAGCAGTCTAAAGGGATCCCCCTACGAGCAGTACTTC.